Shown below are 13 T cell receptor beta chains from a single sample sequenced in a study of blood T cell repertoires in COVID-19. The protocol was immunoSEQ multiplex PCR, while the TCRdb copy is restricted to in-frame clones and leaves out a portion. This sample yields about 28,000 clones, of which more than 65% are seen a single time; roughly 15% belongs to the top ten. Source material: peripheral blood. These receptors were collected from a woman between 55 and 75 years old with acute or convalescent COVID-19.

The chain couples TRBV19 to TRBJ1-6, with 7 bases fitting TRBD1. The trim removed 3 bases at V and 7 bases at J, leaving 9 bases unmatched. The CDR3 covers 16 residues. The germline V gene has CDR1 LNHDA and CDR2 SQIVND (reference sequence). The CDR3 loop reads CASSMTGTGPNSPLHF. In nucleotides, the CDR3 is TGTGCCAGTAGTATGACAGGGACGGGCCCAAATTCACCCCTCCACTTT.

In its sample, this clone was seen once. The V call is TRBV11-3, the J call TRBJ1-1, with D tentatively TRBD1 (6 bases). This CDR3 has 14 residues. Germline V lookup: CDR1 SGHNT, CDR2 YENEEA. Between the trimmed V and J ends, which lost 3 bases and 4 bases, there was a span of 12 bases. CDR3 sequence reads: CASSLTGTSTEAFF. CDR3 sequence (DNA): TGTGCCAGCAGCTTGACCGGGACATCCACTGAAGCTTTCTTT.

The chain joins TRBV5-1 to TRBJ2-2; D remains ambiguous. The CDR3 loop spans 15 amino acids. Per the germline V gene, CDR1 is SGHRS and CDR2 is YFSETQ. V dropped 0 bases and J dropped 7 bases, with 13 bases sitting between them. CDR3: CASSLGGSVGGELFF. The CDR3 DNA follows: TGCGCCAGCAGCTTGGGAGGCAGCGTGGGCGGGGAGCTGTTTTTT.

The chain is built from TRBV30 and TRBJ1-1; 8 bases line up with TRBD1. In germline, CDR1 is GTSNPN, CDR2 SVGIG (reference sequence). The CDR3 length is 11 residues. The V segment lost 5 bases and the J segment 6 bases; nucleotides outside the gene matches: 2. The CDR3 nucleotides are TGTGCCTGGGAACAGGGGGCTGAAGCTTTCTTT. Translation gives CAWEQGAEAFF.

The chain recombines TRBV10-1 with TRBJ2-5; TRBD2 might be the D (5 bases). Looked up from germline, CDR1 is WNHNN and CDR2 is SYGVQD (reference sequence). V was clipped by 3 bases and J by 7 bases, with 12 bases between them. CDR3 length: 13 amino acids. The CDR3 region has the DNA TGCGCCAGCAGTGATCCGGGGTGGGGGACCCAGTACTTC. Residues: CASSDPGWGTQYF.

The V gene is TRBV5-1, the J gene TRBJ1-1, with TRBD1 matching 8 bases. J was trimmed by 4 bases and V by 6 bases; bases with no gene match: 8. Germline V gene sequence: CDR1 SGHRS, CDR2 YFSETQ. The CDR3 runs to 14 residues. The CDR3 DNA is TGCGCCAGCAAATCTAAACAGGGGGTCACTGAAGCTTTCTTT. Its translation: CASKSKQGVTEAFF.

This chain links TRBV30 with TRBJ2-5; no reliable D call. Trimming cost V 4 bases and J 1 base, with 10 bases left between them. In germline, CDR1 is GTSNPN, CDR2 SVGIG (reference sequence). CDR3 size: 13 residues. CDR3 in amino acids: CAWNRVPQETQYF. The DNA for the CDR3 is TGTGCCTGGAATCGGGTTCCCCAAGAGACCCAGTACTTC.

The chain joins TRBV14 to TRBJ1-1; D is uncertain. Germline V gene lookup returns CDR1 SGHDN and CDR2 FVKESK. Trimming took off 2 bases at V and 8 bases at J, with 12 bases between the two ends. This CDR3 contains 13 residues. The CDR3 is CASSQFGGREAFF. In DNA form, the CDR3 reads TGTGCCAGCAGCCAATTCGGAGGCAGGGAAGCTTTCTTT.

A single count supports this clone. CDR3 DNA: TGCAGCGTAACCCCGGGATTGGACTACGAGCAGTACTTC. It is translated as CSVTPGLDYEQYF. This chain links TRBV29-1 with TRBJ2-7; D possibly corresponds to TRBD2 (5 bases). CDR3 length: 13 amino acids. Germline lookup yields CDR1 SQVTM and CDR2 ANQGSEA. V dropped 6 bases and J dropped 3 bases, with 15 bases sitting between them.

The chain links TRBV12-3 or TRBV12-4 to TRBJ1-1; TRBD1 might be the D (5 bases). With 10 bases removed from V and 1 base from J, the gap between germline ends came to 13 bases. The length of the CDR3 is 13 residues. The DNA of the CDR3 is TGTGCCACCAGAGACAGAGCGAACACTGAAGCTTTCTTT. The encoded protein is CATRDRANTEAFF.

This chain connects TRBV6-5 to TRBJ2-7, with TRBD1 as a possible D gene (5 bases). This CDR3 spans 14 amino acids. Between the trimmed V and J ends, which lost 5 bases and 2 bases, there was a span of 13 bases. Germline V gene lookup returns CDR1 MNHEY and CDR2 SVGAGI. The CDR3: CASSPRQNTYEQYF. CDR3 DNA: TGTGCCAGCAGTCCCAGACAGAATACCTACGAGCAGTACTTC.

The V call is TRBV30, the J call TRBJ2-7; D is perhaps TRBD1 (6 bases). V was shortened by 5 bases and J by 4 bases, with 18 bases between the two germline ends. Germline CDR1 GTSNPN, CDR2 SVGIG (reference sequence). This CDR3 has 14 residues. CDR3: CAWAHSRGTYEQYF. The CDR3 DNA is TGTGCCTGGGCACACTCAAGGGGGACGTACGAGCAGTACTTC.

The V gene is TRBV18, the J gene TRBJ1-1; 8 bases are a match to TRBD1. V was pared by 3 bases and J by 2 bases, with 5 bases of the junction left unmatched. The CDR3 has 15 residues. Germline-derived CDR1 and CDR2 are KGHSH and LQKENI. The CDR3 DNA reads TGTGCCAGCTCACCCGGGACAGGCAAAAACACTGAAGCTTTCTTT. It is translated as CASSPGTGKNTEAFF. Drawing the rest from reference TRBV18 and TRBJ1-1, the complete variable domain is NAGVMQNPRHLVRRRGQEARLRCSPMKGHSHVYWYRQLPEEGLKFMVYLQKENIIDESGMPKERFSAEFPKEGPSILRIQQVVRGDSAAYFCASSPGTGKNTEAFFGQGTRLTVV.